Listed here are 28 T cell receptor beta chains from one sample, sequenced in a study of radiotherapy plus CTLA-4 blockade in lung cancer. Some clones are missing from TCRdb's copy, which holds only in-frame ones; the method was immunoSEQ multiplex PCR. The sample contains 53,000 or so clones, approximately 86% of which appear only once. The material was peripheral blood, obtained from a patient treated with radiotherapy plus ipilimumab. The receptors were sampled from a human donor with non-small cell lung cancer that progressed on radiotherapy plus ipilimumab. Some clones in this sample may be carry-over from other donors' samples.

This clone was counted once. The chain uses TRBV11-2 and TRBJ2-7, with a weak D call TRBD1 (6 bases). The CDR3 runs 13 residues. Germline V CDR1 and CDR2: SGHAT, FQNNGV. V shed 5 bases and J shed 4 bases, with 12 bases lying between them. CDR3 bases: TGTGCCAGCAGCGCCAGGACAGCATACGAGCAGTACTTC. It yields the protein CASSARTAYEQYF.

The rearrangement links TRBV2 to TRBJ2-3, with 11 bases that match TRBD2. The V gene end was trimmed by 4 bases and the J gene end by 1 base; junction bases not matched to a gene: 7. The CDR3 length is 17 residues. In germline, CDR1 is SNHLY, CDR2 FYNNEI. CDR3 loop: CASSGSGGARGTDTQYF. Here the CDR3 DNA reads TGTGCCAGCAGTGGTAGCGGGGGGGCCCGGGGCACAGATACGCAGTATTTT.

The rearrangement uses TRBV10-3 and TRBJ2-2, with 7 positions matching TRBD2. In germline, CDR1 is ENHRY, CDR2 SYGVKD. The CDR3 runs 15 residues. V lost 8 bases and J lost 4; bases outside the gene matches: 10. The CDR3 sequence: CAIGPREAGTGELFF. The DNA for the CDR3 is TGTGCCATCGGTCCTCGGGAGGCAGGCACCGGGGAGCTGTTTTTT.

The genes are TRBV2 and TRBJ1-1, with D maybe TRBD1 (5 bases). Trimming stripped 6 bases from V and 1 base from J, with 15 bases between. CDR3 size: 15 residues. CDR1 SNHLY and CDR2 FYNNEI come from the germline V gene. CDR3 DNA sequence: TGTGCCAGCAGAGACGGCGGGGGAGGGAACACTGAAGCTTTCTTT. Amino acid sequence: CASRDGGGGNTEAFF.

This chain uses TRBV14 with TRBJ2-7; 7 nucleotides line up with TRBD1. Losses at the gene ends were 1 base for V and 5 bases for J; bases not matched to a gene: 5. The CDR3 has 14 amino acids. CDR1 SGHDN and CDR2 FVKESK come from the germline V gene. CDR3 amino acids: CASSQVNRGNEQYF. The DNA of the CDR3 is TGTGCCAGCAGCCAAGTGAACAGGGGAAACGAGCAGTACTTC. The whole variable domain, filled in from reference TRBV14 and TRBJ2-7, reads EAGVTQFPSHSVIEKGQTVTLRCDPISGHDNLYWYRRVMGKEIKFLLHFVKESKQDESGMPNNRFLAERTGGTYSTLKVQPAELEDSGVYFCASSQVNRGNEQYFGPGTRLTVT.

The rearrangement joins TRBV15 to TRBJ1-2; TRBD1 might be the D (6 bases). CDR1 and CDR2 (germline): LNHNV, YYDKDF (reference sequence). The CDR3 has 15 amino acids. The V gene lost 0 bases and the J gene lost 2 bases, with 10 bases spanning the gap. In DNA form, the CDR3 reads TGTGCCACCAGCAGAGATAGGGGGGGCAACTATGGCTACACCTTC. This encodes CATSRDRGGNYGYTF. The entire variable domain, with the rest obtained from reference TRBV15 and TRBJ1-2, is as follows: DAMVIQNPRYQVTQFGKPVTLSCSQTLNHNVMYWYQQKSSQAPKLLFHYYDKDFNNEADTPDNFQSRRPNTSFCFLDIRSPGLGDTAMYLCATSRDRGGNYGYTFGSGTRLTVV.

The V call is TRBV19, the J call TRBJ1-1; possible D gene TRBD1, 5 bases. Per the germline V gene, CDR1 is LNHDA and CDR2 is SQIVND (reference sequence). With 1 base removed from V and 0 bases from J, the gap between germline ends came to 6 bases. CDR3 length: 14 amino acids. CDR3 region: CASSIGTLNTEAFF. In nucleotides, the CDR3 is TGTGCCAGTAGTATAGGGACATTGAACACTGAAGCTTTCTTT.

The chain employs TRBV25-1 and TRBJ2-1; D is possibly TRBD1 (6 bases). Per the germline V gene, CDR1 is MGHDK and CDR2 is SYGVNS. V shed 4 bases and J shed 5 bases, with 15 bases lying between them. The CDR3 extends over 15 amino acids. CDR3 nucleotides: TGTGCCAGCAGTGCGTCTCAACAGGGAGACAATGAGCAGTTCTTC. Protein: CASSASQQGDNEQFF.

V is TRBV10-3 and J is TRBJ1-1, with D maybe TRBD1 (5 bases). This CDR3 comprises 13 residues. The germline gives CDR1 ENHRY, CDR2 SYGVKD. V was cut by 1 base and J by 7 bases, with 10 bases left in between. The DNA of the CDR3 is TGTGCCATCAGTGAGTACGTCCAGGGTGAAGCTTTCTTT. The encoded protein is CAISEYVQGEAFF.

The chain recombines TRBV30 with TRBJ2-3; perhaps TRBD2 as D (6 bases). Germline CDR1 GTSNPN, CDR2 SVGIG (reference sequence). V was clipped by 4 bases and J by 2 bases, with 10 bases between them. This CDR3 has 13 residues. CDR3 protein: CAWTSVSTDTQYF. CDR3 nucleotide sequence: TGTGCCTGGACTAGCGTGTCCACAGATACGCAGTATTTT. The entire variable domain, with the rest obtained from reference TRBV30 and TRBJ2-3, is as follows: SQTIHQWPATLVQPVGSPLSLECTVEGTSNPNLYWYRQAAGRGLQLLFYSVGIGQISSEVPQNLSASRPQDRQFILSSKKLLLSDSGFYLCAWTSVSTDTQYFGPGTRLTVL.

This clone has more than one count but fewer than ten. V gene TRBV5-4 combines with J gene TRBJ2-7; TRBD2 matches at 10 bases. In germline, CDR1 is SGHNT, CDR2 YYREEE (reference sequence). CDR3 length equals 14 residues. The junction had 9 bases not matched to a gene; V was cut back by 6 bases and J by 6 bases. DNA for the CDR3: TGTGCCAGCAACGAAGGGGCTAGCGGGGGCGAGCAGTACTTC. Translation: CASNEGASGGEQYF.

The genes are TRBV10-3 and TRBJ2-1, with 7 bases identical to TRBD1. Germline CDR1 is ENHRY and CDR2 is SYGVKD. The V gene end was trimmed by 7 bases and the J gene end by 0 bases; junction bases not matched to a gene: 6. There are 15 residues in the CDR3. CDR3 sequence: CAITDRANSYNEQFF. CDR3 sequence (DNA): TGTGCCATCACTGACAGGGCCAACTCCTACAATGAGCAGTTCTTC.

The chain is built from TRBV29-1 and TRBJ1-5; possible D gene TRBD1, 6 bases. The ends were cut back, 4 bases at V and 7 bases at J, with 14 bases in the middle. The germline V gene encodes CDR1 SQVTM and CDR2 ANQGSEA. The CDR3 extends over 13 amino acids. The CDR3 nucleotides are TGCAGCGTTGTTCAGGGGCCAGGACAGCCCCAGCATTTT. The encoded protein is CSVVQGPGQPQHF.

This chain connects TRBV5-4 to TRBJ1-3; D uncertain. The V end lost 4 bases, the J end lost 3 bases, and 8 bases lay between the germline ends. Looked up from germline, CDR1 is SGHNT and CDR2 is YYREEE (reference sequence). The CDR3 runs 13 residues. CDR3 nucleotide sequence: TGTGCCAGCAGCCTCGGTCGTGGAAACACCATATATTTT. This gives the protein CASSLGRGNTIYF.

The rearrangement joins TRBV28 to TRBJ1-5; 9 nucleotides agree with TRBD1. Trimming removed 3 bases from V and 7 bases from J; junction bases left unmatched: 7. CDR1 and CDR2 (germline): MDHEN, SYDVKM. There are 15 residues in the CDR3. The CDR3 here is CASSFYRGLGQPQHF. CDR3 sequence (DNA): TGTGCCAGCAGTTTCTACAGGGGGCTCGGACAGCCCCAGCATTTT.

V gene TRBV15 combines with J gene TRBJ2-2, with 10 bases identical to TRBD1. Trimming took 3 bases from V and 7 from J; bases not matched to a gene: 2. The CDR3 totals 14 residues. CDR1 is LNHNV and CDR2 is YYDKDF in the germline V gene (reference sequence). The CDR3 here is CATSRDRGGGELFF. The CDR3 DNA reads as TGTGCCACCAGCAGGGACAGGGGGGGCGGGGAGCTGTTTTTT.

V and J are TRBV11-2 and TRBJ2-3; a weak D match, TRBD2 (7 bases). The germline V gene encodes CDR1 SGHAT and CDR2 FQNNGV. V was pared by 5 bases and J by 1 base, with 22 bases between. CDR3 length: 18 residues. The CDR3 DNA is TGTGCCAGCAGCCCCCGCAGAGGGGGGGCGCTGGGCACAGATACGCAGTATTTT. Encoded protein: CASSPRRGGALGTDTQYF.

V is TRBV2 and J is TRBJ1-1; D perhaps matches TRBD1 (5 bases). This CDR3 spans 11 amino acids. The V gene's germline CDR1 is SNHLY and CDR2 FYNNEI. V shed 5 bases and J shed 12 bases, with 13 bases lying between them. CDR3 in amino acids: CASSFDSWTFF. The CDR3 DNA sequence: TGTGCCAGCAGTTTCGACAGTTGGACTTTCTTT.

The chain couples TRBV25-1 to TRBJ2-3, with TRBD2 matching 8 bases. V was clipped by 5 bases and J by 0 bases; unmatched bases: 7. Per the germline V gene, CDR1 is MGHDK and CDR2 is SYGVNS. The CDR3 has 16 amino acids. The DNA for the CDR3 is TGTGCCAGCAGTATCACTAGCGGTTCTAGCACAGATACGCAGTATTTT. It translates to CASSITSGSSTDTQYF.

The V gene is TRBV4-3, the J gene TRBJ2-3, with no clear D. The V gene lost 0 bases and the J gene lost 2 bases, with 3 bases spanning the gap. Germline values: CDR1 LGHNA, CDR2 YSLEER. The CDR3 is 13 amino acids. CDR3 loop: CASSQEATDTQYF. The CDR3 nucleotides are TGCGCCAGCAGCCAAGAGGCCACAGATACGCAGTATTTT.

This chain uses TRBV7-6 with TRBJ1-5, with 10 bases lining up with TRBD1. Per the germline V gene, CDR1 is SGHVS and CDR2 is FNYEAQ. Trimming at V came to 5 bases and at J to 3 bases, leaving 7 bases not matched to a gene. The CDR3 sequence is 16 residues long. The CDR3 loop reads CASSDRTGGDNQPQHF. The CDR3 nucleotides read TGTGCCAGCAGCGACCGGACAGGGGGAGACAATCAGCCCCAGCATTTT.

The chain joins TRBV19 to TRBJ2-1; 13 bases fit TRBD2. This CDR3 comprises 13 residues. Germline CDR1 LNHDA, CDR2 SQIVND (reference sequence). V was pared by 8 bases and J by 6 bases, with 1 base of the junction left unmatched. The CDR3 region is CASRLAGGNEQFF. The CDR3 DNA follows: TGTGCCAGTCGACTAGCGGGGGGCAATGAGCAGTTCTTC.

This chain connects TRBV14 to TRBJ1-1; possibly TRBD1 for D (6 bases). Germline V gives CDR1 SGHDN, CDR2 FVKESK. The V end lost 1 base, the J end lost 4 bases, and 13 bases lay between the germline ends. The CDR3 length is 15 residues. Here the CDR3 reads CASSQVGQGSTEAFF. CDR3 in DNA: TGTGCCAGCAGCCAAGTTGGCCAGGGGAGCACTGAAGCTTTCTTT. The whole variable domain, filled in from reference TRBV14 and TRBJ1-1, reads EAGVTQFPSHSVIEKGQTVTLRCDPISGHDNLYWYRRVMGKEIKFLLHFVKESKQDESGMPNNRFLAERTGGTYSTLKVQPAELEDSGVYFCASSQVGQGSTEAFFGQGTRLTVV.

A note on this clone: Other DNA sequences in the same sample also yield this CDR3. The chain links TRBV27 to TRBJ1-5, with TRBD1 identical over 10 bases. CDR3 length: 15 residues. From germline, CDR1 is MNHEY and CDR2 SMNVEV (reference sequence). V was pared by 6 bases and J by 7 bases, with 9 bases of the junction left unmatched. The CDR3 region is CASSRDRGSHQPQHF. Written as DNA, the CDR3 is TGTGCCAGCAGCCGGGACAGGGGTTCGCACCAGCCCCAGCATTTT.

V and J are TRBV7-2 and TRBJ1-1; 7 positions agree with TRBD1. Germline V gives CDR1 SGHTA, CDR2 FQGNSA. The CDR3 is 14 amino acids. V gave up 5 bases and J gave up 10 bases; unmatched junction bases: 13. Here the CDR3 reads CASSGRQGGLVAFF. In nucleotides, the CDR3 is TGTGCCAGCAGCGGTCGACAGGGCGGGTTAGTAGCTTTCTTT.

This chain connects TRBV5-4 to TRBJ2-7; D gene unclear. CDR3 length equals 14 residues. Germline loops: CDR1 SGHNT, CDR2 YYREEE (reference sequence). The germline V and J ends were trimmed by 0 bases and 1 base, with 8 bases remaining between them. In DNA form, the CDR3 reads TGTGCCAGCAGCTTGGGGTCAGGATCCTACGAGCAGTACTTC. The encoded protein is CASSLGSGSYEQYF.

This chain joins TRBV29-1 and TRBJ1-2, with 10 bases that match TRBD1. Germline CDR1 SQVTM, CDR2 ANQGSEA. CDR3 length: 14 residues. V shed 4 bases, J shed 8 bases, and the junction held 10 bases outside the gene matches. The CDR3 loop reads CSVGTGTGVGGYTF. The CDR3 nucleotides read TGCAGCGTTGGTACCGGGACAGGGGTTGGAGGCTACACCTTC. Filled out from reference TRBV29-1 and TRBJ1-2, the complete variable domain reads SAVISQKPSRDICQRGTSLTIQCQVDSQVTMMFWYRQQPGQSLTLIATANQGSEATYESGFVIDKFPISRPNLTFSTLTVSNMSPEDSSIYLCSVGTGTGVGGYTFGSGTRLTVV.

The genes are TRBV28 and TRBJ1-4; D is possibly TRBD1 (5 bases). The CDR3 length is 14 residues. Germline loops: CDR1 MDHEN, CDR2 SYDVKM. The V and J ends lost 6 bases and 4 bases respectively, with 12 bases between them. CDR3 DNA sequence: TGTGCCAGCAGCATACAGGTACTTAATGAAAAACTGTTTTTT. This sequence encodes CASSIQVLNEKLFF.